These 17 T cell receptor beta chains originate from one sample sequenced in a study of STAT3 mutations in large granular lymphocyte leukemia. Only in-frame clones appear in the TCRdb table, and some are missing; sequencing was by immunoSEQ multiplex PCR. The profile shows about 12,000 clones, approximately 81% of them singletons. Study results and limitations: In T-cell large granular lymphocyte leukemia, about half of patients showed multiple immunodominant subclonotypes.

Their antigens are not known. Sequencing was carried out using peripheral blood mononuclear cells. The receptors here all came from a man aged 60-69 years with T-cell large granular lymphocyte leukemia. Some clones in this sample may be carry-over from other donors' samples.

With respect to this clone: A junction boundary mismatches the germline segment, possibly from a read error. The chain uses TRBV7-7 and TRBJ2-1; D not certain. Looked up from germline, CDR1 is SSHAT and CDR2 is FNYEAQ (reference sequence). This CDR3 spans 12 amino acids. The CDR3 nucleotides are TGTGCTAGCAGCCCCGATAGGAATGAGCAGTTCTTC. It encodes CASSPDRNEQFF.

The chain uses TRBV30 and TRBJ2-5; D is undetermined. V was cut by 6 bases and J by 8 bases, with 10 bases left in between. The CDR3 has 10 amino acids. Germline V gives CDR1 GTSNPN, CDR2 SVGIG (reference sequence). CDR3 nucleotide sequence: TGTGCCTGCATTAGTAATACCCAGTACTTC. Its protein is CACISNTQYF.

The rearrangement uses TRBV9 and TRBJ2-7; possible D gene TRBD2, 6 bases. The CDR3 is made up of 15 amino acids. The ends were cut back, 0 bases at V and 2 bases at J, with 12 bases in the middle. CDR1 is SGDLS, CDR2 YYNGEE, per germline. CDR3 sequence: CASSVEEGEAYEQYF. CDR3 bases: TGTGCCAGCAGCGTAGAGGAGGGAGAGGCCTACGAGCAGTACTTC.

The chain links TRBV19 to TRBJ2-1, with 7 bases that match TRBD2. This CDR3 has 14 amino acids. Trimming cost V 6 bases and J 7 bases; bases outside gene matches: 9. Germline CDR1 reads LNHDA; CDR2 reads SQIVND (reference sequence). CDR3 sequence (DNA): TGTGCCAGTAGGATGGGCGGGAGTGGGAATGAGCAGTTCTTC. It encodes CASRMGGSGNEQFF.

The V gene is TRBV7-2, the J gene TRBJ1-1, with D perhaps matching TRBD1 (5 bases). Looked up from germline, CDR1 is SGHTA and CDR2 is FQGNSA. Trimming removed 4 bases at V and 4 bases at J, with 19 bases between. The CDR3 is made up of 16 amino acids. CDR3 region: CASSYGAGLLGTEAFF. The CDR3 DNA reads as TGTGCCAGCAGCTACGGGGCCGGACTACTGGGCACTGAAGCTTTCTTT.

CDR3 residues: CASSQLLHSGNTIYF. The CDR3 DNA reads as TGCGCCAGCAGCCAATTGCTGCACTCTGGAAACACCATATATTTT. The chain combines TRBV4-3 with TRBJ1-3; D not certain. Trimming left V 2 bases short and J 0 bases short, with 8 bases between. Per the germline V gene, CDR1 is LGHNA and CDR2 is YSLEER. The CDR3 is 15 residues long.

This chain uses TRBV6-1 with TRBJ1-2; D uncertain. Germline V CDR1 and CDR2: MNHNS, SASEGT. The V and J ends lost 4 bases and 4 bases respectively, with 7 bases between them. The CDR3 has 12 residues. The DNA of the CDR3 is TGTGCCAGCAGTGTGGCAGGCTATGGCTACACCTTC. This translates into CASSVAGYGYTF.

The chain links TRBV7-2 to TRBJ2-7, with D hard to call. V was trimmed by 5 bases and J by 3 bases, leaving 11 bases between them. The germline V gene encodes CDR1 SGHTA and CDR2 FQGNSA. This CDR3 has 13 residues. The DNA of the CDR3 is TGTGCCAGCAGCGCCGGCTGGGACTACGAGCAGTACTTC. It translates to CASSAGWDYEQYF.

V is TRBV10-3 and J is TRBJ2-5; 11 nucleotides align to TRBD2. J lost 5 bases, V lost 2 bases, and 4 bases had no gene match. Germline-derived CDR1 and CDR2 are ENHRY and SYGVKD. The CDR3 is 15 residues long. In DNA form, the CDR3 reads TGTGCCATCAGTGAGACTAGCGGGAGACGGGAGACCCAGTACTTC. It specifies CAISETSGRRETQYF.

J is TRBJ1-1 and V is TRBV18, with 7 bases that match TRBD1. From germline, CDR1 is KGHSH and CDR2 LQKENI. V dropped 6 bases and J dropped 3; count of bases not matched to a gene: 4. The CDR3 runs to 13 residues. The CDR3 DNA reads TGTGCCAGCTCTCAACAGGGGTACACTGAAGCTTTCTTT. Residues: CASSQQGYTEAFF.

This clone was seen only once. CDR3 residues: CASSKQGDQPQHF. The DNA of the CDR3 is TGTGCCAGCAGCAAGCAGGGGGACCAGCCCCAGCATTTT. V and J are TRBV7-6 and TRBJ1-5; 7 nucleotides agree with TRBD1. Germline CDR1 SGHVS, CDR2 FNYEAQ. The CDR3 runs 13 residues. Trimming at V came to 5 bases and at J to 7 bases, leaving 5 bases not matched to a gene.

This clone was detected a few times. This chain links TRBV11-3 with TRBJ2-1; D unclear. The germline gives CDR1 SGHNT, CDR2 YENEEA. Trimming shortened V by 4 bases and J by 7 bases, and 5 bases separated the two germline ends. The CDR3 sequence is 11 residues long. The CDR3 is CASSSSNEQFF. Here the CDR3 DNA reads TGTGCCAGCAGCTCCTCTAATGAGCAGTTCTTC.

The gene calls are TRBV7-9 and TRBJ2-1; D uncertain. Germline CDR1 SEHNR, CDR2 FQNEAQ (reference sequence). This CDR3 has 12 residues. Trimming left V 5 bases short and J 4 bases short, with 6 bases between. CDR3 DNA sequence: TGTGCCAGCAGCCCCCTTTACAATGAGCAGTTCTTC. This sequence encodes CASSPLYNEQFF.

The rearrangement uses TRBV18 and TRBJ2-1; 7 nucleotides match TRBD2. Germline values: CDR1 KGHSH, CDR2 LQKENI. CDR3 length: 14 amino acids. J was trimmed by 7 bases and V by 3 bases; bases with no gene match: 6. The CDR3 reads CASSPAGVANEQFF. CDR3 DNA sequence: TGTGCCAGCTCACCGGCGGGAGTGGCTAATGAGCAGTTCTTC.

The chain couples TRBV7-9 to TRBJ2-7; 8 bases agree with TRBD1. Germline CDR1 is SEHNR and CDR2 is FQNEAQ (reference sequence). CDR3 length: 15 residues. The junction had 9 bases not matched to a gene; V was cut back by 6 bases and J by 2 bases. The CDR3 loop is CASRAGTGKAYEQYF. CDR3 bases: TGTGCCAGCAGGGCCGGGACAGGAAAGGCCTACGAGCAGTACTTC.

This sequence joins TRBV19 and TRBJ2-3, with D unclear. The V end was cut by 3 bases, the J end by 0 bases, with 13 bases between. Germline CDR1 LNHDA, CDR2 SQIVND (reference sequence). CDR3 size: 16 residues. CDR3 in DNA: TGTGCCAGTAGTATGGGCAGCCATTCTAGCACAGATACGCAGTATTTT. Translating it yields CASSMGSHSSTDTQYF.

This clone was seen a few times. The rearrangement links TRBV18 to TRBJ1-3, with D perhaps TRBD1 (6 bases). This CDR3 contains 15 residues. Germline CDR1 reads KGHSH; CDR2 reads LQKENI. V was pared by 3 bases and J by 9 bases, with 18 bases between. The CDR3 is CASSPAEGDRGTIYF. The DNA of the CDR3 is TGTGCCAGCTCACCTGCGGAGGGGGATCGGGGCACCATATATTTT.